This TCR beta chain was identified during a study of shared clonotypes between healthy human individuals. Only in-frame clones appear in the TCRdb table, and some are missing; sequencing was by immunoSEQ multiplex PCR. The sample has more than 2,000,000 clones; approximately 95% are singletons. CDR1 is SGHTA and CDR2 is FQGNSA in the germline V gene. V gave up 2 bases and J gave up 6 bases, with 10 bases separating them. There are 14 residues in the CDR3. The chain recombines TRBV7-2 with TRBJ1-4; D perhaps matches TRBD1 (6 bases). Material: naive CD4+ T cells from PBMCs. Stated subset: CD45RA+ positively selected. The clonotype was recovered from a man younger than 35 in good health. Some clones in this sample may be carry-over from other donors' samples. Written as DNA, the CDR3 is TGTGCCAGCAGCTTAAACAGGGTAGATGAAAAACTGTTTTTT. It codes for CASSLNRVDEKLFF.